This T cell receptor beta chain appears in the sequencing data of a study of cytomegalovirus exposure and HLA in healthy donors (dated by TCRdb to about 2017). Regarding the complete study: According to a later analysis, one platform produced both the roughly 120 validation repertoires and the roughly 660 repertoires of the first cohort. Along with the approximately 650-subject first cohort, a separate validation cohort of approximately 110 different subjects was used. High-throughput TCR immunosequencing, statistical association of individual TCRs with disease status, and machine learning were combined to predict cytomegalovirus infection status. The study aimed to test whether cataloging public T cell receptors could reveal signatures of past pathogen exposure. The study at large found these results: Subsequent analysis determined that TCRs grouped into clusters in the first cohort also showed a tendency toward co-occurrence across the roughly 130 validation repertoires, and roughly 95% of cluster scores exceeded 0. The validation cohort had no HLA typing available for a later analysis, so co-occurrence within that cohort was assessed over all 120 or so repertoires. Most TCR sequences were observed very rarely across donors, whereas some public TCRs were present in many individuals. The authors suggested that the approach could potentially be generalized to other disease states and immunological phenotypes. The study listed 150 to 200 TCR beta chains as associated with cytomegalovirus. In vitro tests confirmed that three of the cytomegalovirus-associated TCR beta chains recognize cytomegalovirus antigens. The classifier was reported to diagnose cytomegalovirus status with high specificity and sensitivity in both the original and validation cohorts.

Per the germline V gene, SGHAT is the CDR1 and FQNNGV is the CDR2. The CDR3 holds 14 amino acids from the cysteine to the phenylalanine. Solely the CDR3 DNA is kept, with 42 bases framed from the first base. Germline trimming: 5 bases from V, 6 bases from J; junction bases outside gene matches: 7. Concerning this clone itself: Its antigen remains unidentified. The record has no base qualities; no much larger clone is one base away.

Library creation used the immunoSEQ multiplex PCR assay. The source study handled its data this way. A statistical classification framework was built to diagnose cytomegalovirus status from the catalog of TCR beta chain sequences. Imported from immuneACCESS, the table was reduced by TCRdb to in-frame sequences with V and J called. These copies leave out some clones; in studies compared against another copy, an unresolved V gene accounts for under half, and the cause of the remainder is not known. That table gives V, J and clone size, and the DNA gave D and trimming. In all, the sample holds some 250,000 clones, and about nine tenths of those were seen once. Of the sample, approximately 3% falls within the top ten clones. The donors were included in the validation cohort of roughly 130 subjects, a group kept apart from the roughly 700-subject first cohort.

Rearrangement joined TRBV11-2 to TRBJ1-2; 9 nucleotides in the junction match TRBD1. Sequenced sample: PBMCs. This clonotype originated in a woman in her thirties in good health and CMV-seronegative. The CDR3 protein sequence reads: CASSPGQGSHGYTF. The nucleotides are TGTGCCAGCAGCCCTGGACAGGGGAGCCATGGCTACACCTTC.